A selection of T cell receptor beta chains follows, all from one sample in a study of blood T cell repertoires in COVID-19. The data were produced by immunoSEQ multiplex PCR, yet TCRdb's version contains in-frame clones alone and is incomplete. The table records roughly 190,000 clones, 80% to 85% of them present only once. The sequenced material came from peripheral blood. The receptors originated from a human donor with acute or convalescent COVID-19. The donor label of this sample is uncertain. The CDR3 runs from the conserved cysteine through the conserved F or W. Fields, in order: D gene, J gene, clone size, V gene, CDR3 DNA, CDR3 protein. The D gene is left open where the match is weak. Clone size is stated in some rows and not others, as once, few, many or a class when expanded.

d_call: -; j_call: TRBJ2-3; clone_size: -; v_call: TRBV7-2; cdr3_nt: TGTGCCAGCAGCCGGGACACCCGCACAGATACGCAGTATTTT; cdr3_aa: CASSRDTRTDTQYF
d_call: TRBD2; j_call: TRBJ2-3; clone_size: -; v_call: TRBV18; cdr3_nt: TGTGCCAGCTCACCACCACGGGAGGCAGATACGCAGTATTTT; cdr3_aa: CASSPPREADTQYF
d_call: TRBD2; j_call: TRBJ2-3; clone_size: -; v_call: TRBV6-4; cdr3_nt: TGTGCCAGCAGTGACAGCGGGGGGGTTTCTGATACGCAGTATTTT; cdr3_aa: CASSDSGGVSDTQYF
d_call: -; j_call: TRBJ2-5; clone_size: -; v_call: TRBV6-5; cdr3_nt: TGTGCCAGCAGTCTCTCGCCGGTTACCCAGTACTTC; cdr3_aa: CASSLSPVTQYF
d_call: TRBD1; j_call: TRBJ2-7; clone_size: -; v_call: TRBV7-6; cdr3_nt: TGTGCCAGCAGTCTCCTAGGGACAGGGGCGTACGAGCAGTACTTC; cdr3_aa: CASSLLGTGAYEQYF
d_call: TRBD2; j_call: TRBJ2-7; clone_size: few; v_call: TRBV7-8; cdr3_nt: TGTGCCAGCAGCTTAGGTAGCGGGAGGGCATACGAGCAGTACTTC; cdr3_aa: CASSLGSGRAYEQYF
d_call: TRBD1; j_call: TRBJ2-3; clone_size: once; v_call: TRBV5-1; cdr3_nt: TGCGCCAGCAGCTTGGGCGGACAGGGGAACACAGATACGCAGTATTTT; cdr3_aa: CASSLGGQGNTDTQYF
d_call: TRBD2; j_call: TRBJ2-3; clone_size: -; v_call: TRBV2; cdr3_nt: TGTGCCAGCAGTGAGAGCGGCCTAGCGGGAGCTACAGATACGCAGTATTTT; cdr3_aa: CASSESGLAGATDTQYF
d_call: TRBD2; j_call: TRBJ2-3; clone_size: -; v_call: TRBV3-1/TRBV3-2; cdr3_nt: TGTGCCAGCAGCCAACCTGGACTAGCGGGGCCTTTCAGCACAGATACGCAGTATTTT; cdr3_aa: CASSQPGLAGPFSTDTQYF
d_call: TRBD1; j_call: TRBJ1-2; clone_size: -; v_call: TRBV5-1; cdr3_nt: TGCGCCAGCAGCTTGGATCGACAGGGGAACTATGGCTACACCTTC; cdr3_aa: CASSLDRQGNYGYTF
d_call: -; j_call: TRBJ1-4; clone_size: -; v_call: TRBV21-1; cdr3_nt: TGTGCCAGCAGCAAAGCCGTTCCCCCTACGCCCCCCCTTTCGGTTGCAACTAATGAAAAACTGTTTTTT; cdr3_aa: CASSKAVPPTPPLSVATNEKLFF
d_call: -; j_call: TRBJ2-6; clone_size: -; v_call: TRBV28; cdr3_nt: TGTGCCAGCAGGGGAGGATCCTCTGGGGCCAACGTCCTGACTTTC; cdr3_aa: CASRGGSSGANVLTF
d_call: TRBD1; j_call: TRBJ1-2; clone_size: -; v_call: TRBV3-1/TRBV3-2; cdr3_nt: TGTGCCAGCAGCCTGGGGACAGGGAATACTGGCTACACCTTC; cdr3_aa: CASSLGTGNTGYTF
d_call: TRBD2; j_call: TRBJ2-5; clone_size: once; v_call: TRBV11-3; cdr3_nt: TGTGCCAGCAGCTCCCGGACTAGCGGGGGAGAGACCCAGTACTTC; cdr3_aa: CASSSRTSGGETQYF
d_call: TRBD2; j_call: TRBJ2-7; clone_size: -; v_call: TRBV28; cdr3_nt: TGTGCCAGCAGTTTTAAGGGGACTACCTCCTACGAGCAGTACTTC; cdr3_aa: CASSFKGTTSYEQYF
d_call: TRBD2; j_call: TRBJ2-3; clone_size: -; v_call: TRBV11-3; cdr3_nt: TGTGCCAGCAGCTCCGGGACTAGCGGGAGGGCCGCGTTCGATACGCAGTATTTT; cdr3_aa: CASSSGTSGRAAFDTQYF
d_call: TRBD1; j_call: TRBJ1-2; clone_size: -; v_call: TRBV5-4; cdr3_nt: TGTGCCAGCAGCCCCTGGGACAGGGTAAATGGCTACACCTTC; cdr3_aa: CASSPWDRVNGYTF
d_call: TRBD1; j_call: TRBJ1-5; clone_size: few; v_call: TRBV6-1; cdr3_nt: TGTGCCAGCAGTGTATTTGGGACAGGGGCTGATCAGCCCCAGCATTTT; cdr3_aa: CASSVFGTGADQPQHF
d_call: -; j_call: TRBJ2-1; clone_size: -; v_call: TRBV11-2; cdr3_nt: TGTGCCAGCAGCCTCCTGGGGGGGCCCACTTACAATGAGCAGTTCTTC; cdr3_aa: CASSLLGGPTYNEQFF
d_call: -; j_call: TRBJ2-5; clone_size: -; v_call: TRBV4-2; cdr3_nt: TGTGCCAGCAGCCGCTCGCCGGGTAACCAAGAGACCCAGTACTTC; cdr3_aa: CASSRSPGNQETQYF
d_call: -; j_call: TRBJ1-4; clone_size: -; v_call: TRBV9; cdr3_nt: TGTGCCAGCAGCGCCCGGGAAGCAACTAATGAAAAACTGTTTTTT; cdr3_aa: CASSAREATNEKLFF
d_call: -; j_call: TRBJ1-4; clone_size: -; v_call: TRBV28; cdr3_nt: TGTGCCAGTACTACAGGGCTCGAAAAACTGTTTTTT; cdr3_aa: CASTTGLEKLFF
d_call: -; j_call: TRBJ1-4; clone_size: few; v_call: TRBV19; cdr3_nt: TGTGCCAGTAGTATCCCTTCAGGGCCAACTAATGAAAAACTGTTTTTT; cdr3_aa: CASSIPSGPTNEKLFF
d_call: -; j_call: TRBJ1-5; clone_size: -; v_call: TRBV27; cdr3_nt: TGTGCGGTGGGGAGGCTTGGTGAGCCCCAGCATTTT; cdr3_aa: CAVGRLGEPQHF
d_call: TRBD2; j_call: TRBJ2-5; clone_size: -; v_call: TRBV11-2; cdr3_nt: TGTGCCAGCAGCTTAGGAGCGGGGGGCCAAGAGACCCAGTACTTC; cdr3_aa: CASSLGAGGQETQYF
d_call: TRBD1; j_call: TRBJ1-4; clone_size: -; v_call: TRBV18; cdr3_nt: TGTGCCAGCTCAGCGACAGGGGGGAATGAAAAACTGTTTTTT; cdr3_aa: CASSATGGNEKLFF
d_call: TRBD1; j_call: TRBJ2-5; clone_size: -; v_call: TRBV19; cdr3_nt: TGTGCCAGTAGTAGCCCGGGACAGCTGGGAGAGACCCAGTACTTC; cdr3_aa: CASSSPGQLGETQYF
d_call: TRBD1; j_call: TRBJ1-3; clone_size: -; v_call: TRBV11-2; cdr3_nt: TGTGCCAGCACCGCACAGGGGGCGGGGGACACCATATATTTT; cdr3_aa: CASTAQGAGDTIYF
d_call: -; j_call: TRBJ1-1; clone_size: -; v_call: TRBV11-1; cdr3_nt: TGTGCCAGCAGCTTAGGGAGCGTGGCTGAAGCTTTCTTT; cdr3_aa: CASSLGSVAEAFF
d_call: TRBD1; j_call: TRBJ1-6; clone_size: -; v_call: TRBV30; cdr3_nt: TGTGCCTGGAGGGACAGGGGAGGCATTTCACCCCTCCACTTT; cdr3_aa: CAWRDRGGISPLHF
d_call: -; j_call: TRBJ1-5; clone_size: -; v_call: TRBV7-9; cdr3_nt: TGTGCCAGCAGCCCTATGGAGAGGCAGCCCCAGCATTTT; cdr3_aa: CASSPMERQPQHF
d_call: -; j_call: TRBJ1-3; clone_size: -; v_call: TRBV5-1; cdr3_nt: TGCGCCAGCAGCTTGACAGGGATCTCTGGAAACACCATATATTTT; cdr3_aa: CASSLTGISGNTIYF
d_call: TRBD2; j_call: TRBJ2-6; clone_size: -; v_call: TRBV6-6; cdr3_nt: TGTGCCAGCAGTCGGGGGGGGGCAGCCTCTGGGGCCAACGTCCTGACTTTC; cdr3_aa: CASSRGGAASGANVLTF
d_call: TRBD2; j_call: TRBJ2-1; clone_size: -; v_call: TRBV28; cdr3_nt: TGTGCCAGCAATTTAGCGGGAGGGCCCTACAATGAGCAGTTCTTC; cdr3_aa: CASNLAGGPYNEQFF
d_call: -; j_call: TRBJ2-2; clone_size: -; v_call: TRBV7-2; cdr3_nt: TGTGCCAGCAGCTCTAGAACCCCACGGGGCACCGGGGAGCTGTTTTTT; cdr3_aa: CASSSRTPRGTGELFF
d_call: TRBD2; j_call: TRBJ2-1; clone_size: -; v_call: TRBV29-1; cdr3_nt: TGCAGCGTTGAATTCCCTAGCGGGAGTAGTTTGGTTCTGAGCTCCTACAATGAGCAGTTCTTC; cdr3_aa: CSVEFPSGSSLVLSSYNEQFF
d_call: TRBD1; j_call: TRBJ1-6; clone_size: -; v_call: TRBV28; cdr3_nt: TGTGCCAGCAGTCCCCGCCTTACAGGGGAAAATTCACCCCTCCACTTT; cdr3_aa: CASSPRLTGENSPLHF
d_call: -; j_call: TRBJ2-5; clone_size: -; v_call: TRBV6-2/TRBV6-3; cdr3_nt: TGTGCCAGCAGTCCGGTGGTGGGAGGAGAGACCCAGTACTTC; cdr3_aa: CASSPVVGGETQYF
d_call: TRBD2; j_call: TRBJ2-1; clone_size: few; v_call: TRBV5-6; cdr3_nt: TGTGCCAGCAGCTTGGAAAGAAGCGGGGGGGCCCATGAGCAGTTCTTC; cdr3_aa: CASSLERSGGAHEQFF
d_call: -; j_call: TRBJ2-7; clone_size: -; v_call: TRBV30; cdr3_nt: TGTGCCTGGAGTGTAGAGAGGAAGCAGTACTTC; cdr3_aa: CAWSVERKQYF
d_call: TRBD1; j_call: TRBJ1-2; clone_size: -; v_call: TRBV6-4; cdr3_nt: TGTGCCAGCAGTGAAGGTAATTGGGGACAGGGAGTTGGCTACACCTTC; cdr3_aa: CASSEGNWGQGVGYTF
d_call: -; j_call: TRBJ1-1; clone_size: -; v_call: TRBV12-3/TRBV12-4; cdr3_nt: TGTGCCAGCAGGAAAGGGGAAATAACTGAAGCTTTCTTT; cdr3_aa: CASRKGEITEAFF
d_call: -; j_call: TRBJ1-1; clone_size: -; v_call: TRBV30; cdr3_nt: TGTGCCTGGAGTATACCAGGGGTCACTGAAGCTTTCTTT; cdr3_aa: CAWSIPGVTEAFF
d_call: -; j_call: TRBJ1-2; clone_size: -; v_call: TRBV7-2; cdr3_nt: TGTGCCAGCAGCTTAGGGCAGGCCAGGGGCTACACCTTC; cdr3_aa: CASSLGQARGYTF
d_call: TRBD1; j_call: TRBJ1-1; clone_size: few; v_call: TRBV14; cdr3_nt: TGTGCCAGCAGCCTGTCCGGGACAGGGGGCAGGAACACTGAAGCTTTCTTT; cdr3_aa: CASSLSGTGGRNTEAFF
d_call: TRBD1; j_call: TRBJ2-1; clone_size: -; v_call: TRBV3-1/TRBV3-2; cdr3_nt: TGTGCCAGCAGCCAAGGGCTGGGACAGGTTCATTTCTTC; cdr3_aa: CASSQGLGQVHFF
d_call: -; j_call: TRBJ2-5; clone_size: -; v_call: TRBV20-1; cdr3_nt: TGCAGTGCTAGACCGCAAGAGACCCAGTACTTC; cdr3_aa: CSARPQETQYF
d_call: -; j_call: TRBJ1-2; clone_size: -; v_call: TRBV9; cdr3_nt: TGTGCCAGCAGCCCAGTGGCGGGTAACTATGGCTACACCTTC; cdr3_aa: CASSPVAGNYGYTF
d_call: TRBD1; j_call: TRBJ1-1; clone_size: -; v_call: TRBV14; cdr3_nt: TGTGCCAGCAGCCACCAGGGGGGCAGGGCCTTTCTATCAAACACTGAAGCTTTCTTT; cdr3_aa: CASSHQGGRAFLSNTEAFF
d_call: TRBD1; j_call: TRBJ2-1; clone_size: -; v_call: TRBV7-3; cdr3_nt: TGTGCCAGCAGCCCAGGGGGTTCCTACAATGAGCAGTTCTTC; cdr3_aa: CASSPGGSYNEQFF
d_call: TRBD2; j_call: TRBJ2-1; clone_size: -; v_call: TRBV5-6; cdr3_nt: TGTGCCAGCAGCTTGTTTGAGGCTAGCGGGCGTAATGAGCAGTTCTTC; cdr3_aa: CASSLFEASGRNEQFF